A selection of T cell receptor beta chains follows, all from one sample in a study of memory CD4+ T cells and cytomegalovirus serostatus. Only in-frame clones appear in the TCRdb table, and some are missing; sequencing was by immunoSEQ multiplex PCR. The sample shows just over 40,000 clones, about four fifths of them seen only once. The sample consisted of memory CD4+ T cells from blood. These receptors originate from an adult in good health and CMV-seronegative. CDR3s include the opening cysteine and the closing phenylalanine or tryptophan. The order of the fields is D gene, V gene, J gene, clone size, CDR3 DNA, CDR3 protein. D genes are given only for firm matches. Size is stated for part of the rows, as once, few or many counts, or as a class when the clone is expanded.

TRBD1	TRBV5-1	TRBJ1-1	NA	TGCGCCAGCAGCGGGGGACAGGGCGACTCGCGCCTAGCTTTCTTT	CASSGGQGDSRLAFF
TRBD1	TRBV27	TRBJ2-1	NA	TGTGCCAGCAGATGGACAGGGGCCGGCAATGAGCAGTTCTTC	CASRWTGAGNEQFF
TRBD2	TRBV27	TRBJ2-7	medium-sized	TGTGCCAGCAGCTCAATTAGCGGGGGGGCCAACGAGCAGTACTTC	CASSSISGGANEQYF
NA	TRBV15	TRBJ1-6	few	TGTGCCACCAGCAGAGAGGGGGCAAGGAATTCACCCCTCCACTTT	CATSREGARNSPLHF
NA	TRBV7-9	TRBJ2-3	medium-sized	TGTGCCAGCAGCAAGAACACCTACTACACAGATACGCAGTATTTT	CASSKNTYYTDTQYF
NA	TRBV5-1	TRBJ1-6	NA	TGCGCCAGCAGCTTGGGTGATTCACCCCTCCACTTT	CASSLGDSPLHF
NA	TRBV2	TRBJ1-4	NA	TGTGCCAGCAGTGTGGGGACTTCGTCCACTAATGAAAAACTGTTTTTT	CASSVGTSSTNEKLFF
NA	TRBV19	TRBJ2-7	NA	TGTGCCAGTAGTATACGGATTAGGTGTACCACCTACGAGCAGTACTTC	CASSIRIRCTTYEQYF
NA	TRBV4-2	TRBJ2-1	NA	TGTGCCAGCAGCCAAGTCCTTAGCGGCGGCTCCTACAATGAGCAGTTCTTC	CASSQVLSGGSYNEQFF
TRBD1	TRBV11-3	TRBJ1-5	NA	TGTGCCAGCAGCTCGCTCAAGGGGGCTGGCCAGCCCCAGCATTTT	CASSSLKGAGQPQHF
NA	TRBV4-2	TRBJ1-1	few	TGTGCCAGCAGCCCGGGGGGTAAGAACACTGAAGCTTTCTTT	CASSPGGKNTEAFF
NA	TRBV2	TRBJ1-2	few	TGTGCCAGCGGAGACAGGCCGTATGGCTACACCTTC	CASGDRPYGYTF
NA	TRBV7-3	TRBJ2-1	once	TGTGCCAGCAGCTTAACGAACACGGGGGATGAGCAGTTCTTC	CASSLTNTGDEQFF
NA	TRBV7-9	TRBJ1-1	NA	TGTGCCAGCAGCTTTCAAGCGGTATACACTGAAGCTTTCTTT	CASSFQAVYTEAFF
NA	TRBV5-4	TRBJ2-1	NA	TGTGCCAGCAGCATAGGGAGCGACAATGAGCAGTTCTTC	CASSIGSDNEQFF
NA	TRBV10-2	TRBJ1-5	NA	TGCGCCAGCGCCAGGGATAGCAATCAGCCCCAGCATTTT	CASARDSNQPQHF
NA	TRBV7-3	TRBJ1-6	NA	TGTGCCAGCAGCCCGGGACGGATAAATTCACCCCTCCACTTT	CASSPGRINSPLHF
NA	TRBV7-9	TRBJ1-1	NA	TGTGCCAGCAGCTTAGGTGGAGGTGAAGCTTTCTTT	CASSLGGGEAFF
NA	TRBV7-2	TRBJ2-3	NA	TGTGCCAGCAGCCGCCAGACAGATACGCAGTATTTT	CASSRQTDTQYF
NA	TRBV6-6	TRBJ1-1	NA	TGTGCCAGCAGCCCGGGGAAGGGGGAGAACACTGAAGCTTTCTTT	CASSPGKGENTEAFF
NA	TRBV7-3	TRBJ2-1	NA	TGTGCCAGCAGCGTCGCCGGGATATACAATGAGCAGTTCTTC	CASSVAGIYNEQFF
NA	TRBV4-1	TRBJ2-5	once	TGCGCCAGCAGCCCAGGTTGGGGGAGCGAAGAGACCCAGTACTTC	CASSPGWGSEETQYF
NA	TRBV25-1	TRBJ1-2	NA	TGTGCCAGCAGTGAAGAGGCTGCCGCGAACTATGGCTACACCTTC	CASSEEAAANYGYTF
NA	TRBV5-6	TRBJ2-7	NA	TGTGCCAGCAGCTTGGGAGGGGGTTACGAGCAGTACTTC	CASSLGGGYEQYF
NA	TRBV18	TRBJ2-7	NA	TGTGCCAGCTCACCACGGACCGATTACGAGCAGTACTTC	CASSPRTDYEQYF
NA	TRBV6-5	TRBJ2-6	NA	TGTGCCAGCACTTACTCTGGGGCCAACGTCCTGACTTTC	CASTYSGANVLTF
NA	TRBV9	TRBJ1-5	NA	TGTGCCAGCAGCGTAATCATGGGGGGCAATCAGCCCCAGCATTTT	CASSVIMGGNQPQHF
NA	TRBV6-1	TRBJ2-7	NA	TGTGCCAGCACCAGCGTTTACGAGCAGTACTTC	CASTSVYEQYF
NA	TRBV30	TRBJ1-1	NA	TGTGCCTGGAGTGAGAGGATAAACGCTGAAGCTTTCTTT	CAWSERINAEAFF
TRBD1	TRBV6-5	TRBJ2-3	NA	TGTGCCAGCAGTTTTACAGGGGCGAACACAGATACGCAGTATTTT	CASSFTGANTDTQYF
NA	TRBV25-1	TRBJ1-1	few	TGTGCCACCGCAAAATATAACACTGAAGCTTTCTTT	CATAKYNTEAFF
NA	TRBV19	TRBJ1-1	NA	TGTGCCAGTAGTATAGGAGGGAGAAATCACAGGACTGAAGCTTTCTTT	CASSIGGRNHRTEAFF
TRBD1	TRBV10-1	TRBJ2-3	once	TGCGCCCTTCCCAAGGGGGCCCGCACAGATACGCAGTATTTT	CALPKGARTDTQYF
NA	TRBV12-5	TRBJ1-1	NA	TGTGCTAGTGGTTTCCCGAACACTGAAGCTTTCTTT	CASGFPNTEAFF
NA	TRBV7-6	TRBJ2-3	few	TGTGCCAGCAGCCCTGCATCGGGTGGGGGCACAGATACGCAGTATTTT	CASSPASGGGTDTQYF
NA	TRBV6-5	TRBJ2-1	once	TGTGCCAGCAGACTAGGGGGTATTCATGAGCAGTTCTTC	CASRLGGIHEQFF
TRBD1	TRBV5-1	TRBJ1-2	once	TGCGCCAGCAGCTTGGAAGGGGGCAGTGGCTACACCTTC	CASSLEGGSGYTF
NA	TRBV6-5	TRBJ2-1	NA	TGTGCCAGCAGCCGACATGTAGGGGCCGATGAGCAGTTCTTC	CASSRHVGADEQFF
NA	TRBV14	TRBJ2-5	few	TGTGCCAGCAGCCAAGATTTACAAGAGACCCAGTACTTC	CASSQDLQETQYF
NA	TRBV6-1	TRBJ2-6	once	TGTGCCAGCGGAAAAAGCTCTGGGGCCAACGTCCTGACTTTC	CASGKSSGANVLTF
NA	TRBV6-4	TRBJ1-6	NA	TGTGCCAGCAGTGACTCGGAGAGCTCACCCCTCCACTTT	CASSDSESSPLHF
NA	TRBV4-2	TRBJ2-3	NA	TGTGCCAGCAGCCAAGTTTGGAATAGCTTCACAGATACGCAGTATTTT	CASSQVWNSFTDTQYF
NA	TRBV16	TRBJ2-5	NA	TGTGCCAGCAGCCAAGTGGGGGAGACCCAGTACTTC	CASSQVGETQYF
TRBD1	TRBV5-1	TRBJ2-7	once	TGCGCCAGCAGCGCAGGGACAGGGAAGAACGAGCAGTACTTC	CASSAGTGKNEQYF
NA	TRBV5-5	TRBJ2-5	NA	TGTGCCAGCAGCCCGGGGCAAGAGACCCAGTACTTC	CASSPGQETQYF
NA	TRBV19	TRBJ2-5	NA	TGTGCCAGTAGTATTATATTGGGGCCAAGGGCCCAGTACTTC	CASSIILGPRAQYF